This T cell receptor beta chain was captured in a study of T cell responses to AZD1222 COVID-19 vaccine. Study observations and caveats: Clonal diversity was possibly underestimated, and white British individuals and females predominated among donors. Vaccine-associated CD4 TCRs spanned spike, dominant at 160-218 and 743-854.

This CDR3 has 14 amino acids. Trimming took 4 bases from V and 3 from J; bases not matched to a gene: 1. Per the germline V gene, CDR1 is ENHRY and CDR2 is SYGVKD. About this clone: Its antigen is not identified.

Sequenced by immunoSEQ multiplex PCR; TCRdb stores in-frame clones only, minus some. Seen here are about 140,000 clones, 89% observed once, and the top ten hold about 4.5%. The source material was peripheral blood, sampled on day 0 of AZD1222 vaccination. The sequence was obtained from an adult in good health. The chain employs TRBV10-3 and TRBJ1-5, with 9 bases lining up with TRBD1. The CDR3 sequence: CAISGTGANQPQHF. As DNA, the CDR3 is TGTGCCATCAGTGGGACAGGGGCCAATCAGCCCCAGCATTTT.